This record concerns one T cell receptor beta chain sequence. This clone was seen more than once but under ten times. Its antigen is still unknown. No much larger clone is present one base from it, and per-base qualities are unavailable. This entry comes from a study of cytomegalovirus exposure and HLA in healthy donors listed by TCRdb under 2017. Regarding the complete study: An earlier analysis of approximately 640 of the donors reported 250 to 350 Gb of sequence data and around 110 million unique TCR beta sequences from some 180 million T cells. The study combined high-throughput TCR immunosequencing, statistical association of individual TCRs with disease status, and machine learning to predict cytomegalovirus infection status. Among 300 to 500 genotyped donors of the cohort, an average of approximately 200,000 unique TCR beta nucleotide sequences was sequenced per donor, of which roughly 17% were non-productive. In the later analysis, no new phenotypic data were used to find candidate immune exposures; instead, reliance was placed on TCR beta sequences and their occurrence across donors. Of the roughly 390 genotyped donors, around 81% fell in the genetic ancestry cluster associated with self-reported Caucasian donors. To decide whether each TCR beta V gene segment behaved as functional or pseudogenic, an earlier analysis of some 600 of the donors relied on high-throughput TCR beta sequencing. Several DR-DQ haplotypes were handled as single units for association and clustering because linkage in the cohort was strong. Along with the roughly 610-subject first cohort, a separate validation cohort of over a hundred different subjects was used. Every discovery cohort repertoire had been produced on one sequencing platform. The number of donors typed differed by locus, with about 620-630 for A, B, C, DRB1 and DQB1, roughly 520 for DQA1, under 610 for DPA1, and some 450 for DPB1. Roughly 300 gigabases of sequencing data and roughly 90 million unique TCR sequences were included in an early release covering about 620 HLA-typed donors. Donor age, sex, ethnicity and CMV serostatus were compiled alongside the repertoire data. To study patterns of TCR occurrence, a later analysis re-analyzed previously published TCR beta repertoires from 650 to 750 donors and added high-resolution HLA genotyping. Both class I and class II loci were covered by HLA typing, at four-digit resolution. Using immunosequencing, the study profiled T cell repertoires from 500 to 800 subjects and related those repertoires to cytomegalovirus serostatus. The study was designed to test whether signatures of past pathogen exposure could be identified by cataloging public T cell receptors. In a later genetic analysis, genome-wide SNP genotypes for about 65% of the 666 donors were used, and that subset was treated as a discovery cohort.

CDR1 and CDR2 were assigned from the germline V gene as MDHEN and SYDVKM. From its cysteine to its phenylalanine, the CDR3 spans 14 amino acids. Only the CDR3 DNA is retained, 42 bases long and in frame from the first base. V and J lose 8 bases and 4 bases, and a span of 14 bases separates them. Broad study findings and their caveats: Because the 87-base-pair reads could not distinguish some IMGT-functional V segments, including TRBV6-2 and TRBV6-3, those segments were excluded. A later analysis found that most CMV-associated TCR beta chains appeared HLA-restricted, with HLA associations seemingly driven largely by CMV exposure. A later analysis reported that several top co-occurrence clusters appeared linked to parvovirus B19, influenza, CMV and Epstein-Barr virus. The classifier was reported to diagnose cytomegalovirus status with high specificity and sensitivity in both the original and validation cohorts. For the cohort, immune exposure information was limited to CMV serostatus. V-gene and J-gene trimming of TCR beta chains was associated with a missense DCLRE1C variant in a later genetic analysis, and the association was replicated in an independent cohort. A group of highly shared sequence variants was considered likely to be a technical artifact of the sequencing pipeline. Linkage disequilibrium might explain the correlated functional status among segregating V segments, but an unknown experimental factor could not be ruled out. In a later analysis, HLA-associated TCR beta chains were found to be more clonally expanded and to have lower generation probabilities than equally common non-associated chains. Assigning TCR associations to individual alleles was difficult when HLA alleles, especially DR and DQ, strongly co-occurred. In an earlier analysis of around 600 of the donors, most TCR beta V segments appeared in productive rearrangements about 90% or about 30% of the time, broadly matching IMGT annotations. In a later analysis, the rate of TCR association differed among HLA loci, with DRB1 alleles having the most associated TCRs and HLA-C alleles having the fewest. This cohort had only TCR beta chains sequenced, and the lack of alpha or paired-chain data limited which features could be detected. In a later genetic analysis, fewer N-insertions in productive TCRs were reported among donors in an Asian-associated ancestry cluster than the approximately 710-donor mean. About 17 rarely observed V segments, including chromosome 9 orphons, were excluded from the earlier analysis of a few hundred of the donors because counts were too low. In vitro tests confirmed that a few of the cytomegalovirus-associated TCR beta chains recognize cytomegalovirus antigens. A further reported finding was that TCR beta sequences accurately predicted the HLA-A and HLA-B alleles for most subjects in the first cohort. A later analysis associated 15,000 to 20,000 TCR beta sequences with specific HLA alleles at a false discovery rate of 0.05. Roughly uniform sequencing depth across donors was assumed in presence/absence analyses, although this assumption may not hold. Across donors, most TCR sequences were observed very rarely, whereas some public TCRs were present in many individuals. The study listed 164 TCR beta chains as associated with cytomegalovirus. Because some donors lacked HLA typing at each locus, the association tests relied only on the typed subset. It was suggested by the authors that the approach could potentially be generalized to other disease states and immunological phenotypes.

The protocol used for the library was the immunoSEQ multiplex PCR assay. The multiplex PCR relied on a mix of 60 forward primers for TCR Vbeta segments and 13 reverse primers for TCR Jbeta segments. The CDR3 region of rearranged TCR beta genes was amplified from genomic DNA with a multiplex PCR assay. On the Illumina HiSeq System, the amplified TCR beta libraries were sequenced as 87-base-pair reads. As for the original processing: A later analysis tallied about 77 million unique TCR beta chains across the approximately 670 repertoires, and some 10 million of those chains were shared by two or more donors. Raw reads were error-corrected and collapsed into unique sequences by a nearest-neighbor algorithm in which closely related sequences were merged to remove PCR and sequencing errors. CDR3 sequences were aligned to IMGT reference sequences to assign V, D and J gene segments. For a sequence to be retained, a match of at least six nucleotides was required to both a V gene segment and a J gene segment. Rearrangements were classified as productive when the CDR3 lacked stop codons and remained in frame with V and J, and all other rearrangements were classified as non-productive. CDR3 was defined according to IMGT convention as the region running from the second conserved V-encoded cysteine to the conserved J-encoded phenylalanine. The earlier analysis of some 580 of the donors excluded any sequence lacking an unambiguous match to a single V gene segment. In an earlier analysis of roughly 500 of the donors, V segments were called functional above 56.7% productive rearrangements and were called segregating when the between-donor standard deviation exceeded 5%. A statistical classification framework was developed to diagnose cytomegalovirus status using the catalog of TCR beta chain sequences. V and J gene assignment, in a later analysis, came from comparing TCR nucleotide sequences with IMGT/GENE-DB human TR gene sequences. In a later analysis, CDR3 sequences and most-parsimonious VDJ recombination scenarios were assigned using the TCRdist pipeline. In a later analysis, every TCR beta chain was defined by the combination of its CDR3 amino acid sequence and its V-gene family, and reads without a unique V-gene family were dropped. In a later analysis, a few hundred highly shared, low-generation-probability nucleotide sequences were removed to address suspected cross-contamination and a sequencing artifact. A later analysis calculated a clonal expansion index for each public chain from normalized within-repertoire ranks of inferred template counts. In a later analysis, generation probabilities were computed with a VDJ recombination model fitted to out-of-frame rearrangements, and the resulting probabilities were checked against IGoR. In a later analysis, TCR-TCR, TCR-HLA and TCR-CMV co-occurrence was scored with hypergeometric tests, and a repertoire-size bias correction was applied to TCR pairs. False discovery rates were estimated in a later analysis by permuting HLA or CMV assignments 20 times. In a later analysis, co-occurring TCRs were grouped using DBSCAN, and TCRdist sequence similarity was added for clustering within HLA-allele-positive subsets. Repertoires with fewer than 30,000 or more than 120,000 public chains were left out of co-occurrence clustering, as were about 5 repertoires with anomalous nucleotide sharing. TCRdb carries this immuneACCESS record with in-frame sequences only. Its versions omit some clonotypes, under half of them owing to an unresolved V gene in the studies checked, with the rest unexplained. V and J calls and clone size come straight from that table; D and trimming were deduced from the DNA. The sample has over 100,000 clones on record, 80% to 85% of them singletons. The top ten clones comprise less than 2.5% of the sample.

The cohort was made up of around 720 healthy bone marrow donors. Cohort members were all nominally healthy when sampled, although unrecorded immune exposures were likely present. The donor was CMV seronegative and belonged to the group of roughly 330 seronegative cohort members. Every donor gave a peripheral blood sample, and the peripheral blood mononuclear cells from that sample were used for TCR beta sequencing. Genomic DNA extraction from the blood cell samples was performed with the Qiagen DNeasy Blood Extraction Kit. Recombination connected TRBV28 to TRBJ2-2; matching of 5 bases hints at TRBD2 as the D gene. The sample taken for sequencing was PBMCs. This receptor was taken from a woman between 25 and 40 years old in good health and CMV-seronegative. Here the CDR3 is given as CASRRGLITGELFF. In nucleotides, the sequence is TGTGCCAGCCGTCGTGGACTTATCACCGGGGAGCTGTTTTTT.